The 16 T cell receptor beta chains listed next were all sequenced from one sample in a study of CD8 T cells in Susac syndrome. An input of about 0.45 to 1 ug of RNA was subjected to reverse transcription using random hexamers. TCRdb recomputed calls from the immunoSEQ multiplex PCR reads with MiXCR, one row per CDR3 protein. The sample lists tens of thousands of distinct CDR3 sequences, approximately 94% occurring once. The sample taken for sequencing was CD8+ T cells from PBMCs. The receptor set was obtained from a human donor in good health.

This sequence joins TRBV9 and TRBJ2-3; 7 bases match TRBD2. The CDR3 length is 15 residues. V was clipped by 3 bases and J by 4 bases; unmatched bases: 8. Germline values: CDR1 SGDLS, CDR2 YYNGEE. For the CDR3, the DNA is TGTGCCAGCAGCGCTTGGACTAGTTTGTCAGATACGCAGTATTTT. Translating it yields CASSAWTSLSDTQYF.

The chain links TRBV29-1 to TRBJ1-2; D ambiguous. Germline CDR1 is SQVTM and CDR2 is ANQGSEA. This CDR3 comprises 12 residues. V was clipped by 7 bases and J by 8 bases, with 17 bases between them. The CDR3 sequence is CSAYSKIRGYTF. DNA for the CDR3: TGCAGCGCCTACTCAAAGATTCGGGGCTACACCTTC.

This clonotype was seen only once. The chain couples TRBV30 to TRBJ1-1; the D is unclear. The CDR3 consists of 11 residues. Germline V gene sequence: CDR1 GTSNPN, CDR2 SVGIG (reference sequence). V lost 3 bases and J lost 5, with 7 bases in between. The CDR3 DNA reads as TGTGCCTGGAGAAAACTTACTGAAGCTTTCTTT. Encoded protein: CAWRKLTEAFF.

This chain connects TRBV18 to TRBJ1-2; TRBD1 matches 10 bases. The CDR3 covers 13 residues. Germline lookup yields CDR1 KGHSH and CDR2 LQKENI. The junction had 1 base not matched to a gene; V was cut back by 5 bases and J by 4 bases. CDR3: CASSDRGLYGYTF. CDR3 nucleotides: TGTGCCAGCTCAGACAGGGGGCTCTATGGCTACACCTTC.

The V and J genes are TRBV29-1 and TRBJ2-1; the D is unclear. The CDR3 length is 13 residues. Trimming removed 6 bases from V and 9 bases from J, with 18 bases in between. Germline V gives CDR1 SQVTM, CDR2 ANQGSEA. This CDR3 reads CSVLTGSRREQFF. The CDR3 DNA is TGCAGCGTCCTGACGGGCAGCAGACGTGAGCAGTTCTTC.

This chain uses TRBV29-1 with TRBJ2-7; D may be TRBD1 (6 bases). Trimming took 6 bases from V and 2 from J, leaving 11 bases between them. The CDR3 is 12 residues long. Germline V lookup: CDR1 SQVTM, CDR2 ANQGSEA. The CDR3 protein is CSVATGPYEQYV. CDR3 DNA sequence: TGCAGCGTGGCGACAGGACCCTACGAGCAGTACGTC.

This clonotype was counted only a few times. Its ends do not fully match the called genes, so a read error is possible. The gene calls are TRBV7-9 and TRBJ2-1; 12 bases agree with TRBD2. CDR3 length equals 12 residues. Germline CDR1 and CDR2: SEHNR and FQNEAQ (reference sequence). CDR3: CASSPGTSGPIF. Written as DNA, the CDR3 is TGTGCCAGCAGCCCCGGGACTAGCGGGCCGATCTTC.

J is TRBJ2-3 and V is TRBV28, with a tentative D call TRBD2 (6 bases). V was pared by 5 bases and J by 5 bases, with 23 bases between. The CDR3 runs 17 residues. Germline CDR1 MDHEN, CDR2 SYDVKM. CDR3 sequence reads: CASSPARAGSEKDTQYF. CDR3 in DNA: TGTGCCAGCAGTCCCGCCCGTGCGGGAAGTGAAAAAGATACGCAGTATTTT.

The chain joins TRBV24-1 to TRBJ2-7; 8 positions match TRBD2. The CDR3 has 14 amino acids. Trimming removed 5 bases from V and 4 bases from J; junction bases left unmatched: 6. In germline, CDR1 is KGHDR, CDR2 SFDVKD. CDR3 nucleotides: TGTGCCACCAGTGTTAAACTAGCGGAATACGAGCAGTACGTC. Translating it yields CATSVKLAEYEQYV.

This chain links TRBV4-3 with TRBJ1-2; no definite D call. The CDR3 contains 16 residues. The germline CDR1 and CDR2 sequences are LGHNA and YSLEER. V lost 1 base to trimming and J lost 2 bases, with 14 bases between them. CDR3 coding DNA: TGCGCCAGCAGCCAAGTATCTGGGAATACAAACTATGGCTACACCTTC. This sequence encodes CASSQVSGNTNYGYTF.

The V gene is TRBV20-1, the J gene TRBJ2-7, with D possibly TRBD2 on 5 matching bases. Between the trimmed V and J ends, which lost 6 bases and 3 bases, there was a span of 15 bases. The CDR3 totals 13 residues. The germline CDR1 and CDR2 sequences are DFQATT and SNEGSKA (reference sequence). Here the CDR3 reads CSAKGPEGYEQYV. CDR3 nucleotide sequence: TGCAGTGCCAAAGGTCCAGAGGGCTACGAGCAGTACGTC.

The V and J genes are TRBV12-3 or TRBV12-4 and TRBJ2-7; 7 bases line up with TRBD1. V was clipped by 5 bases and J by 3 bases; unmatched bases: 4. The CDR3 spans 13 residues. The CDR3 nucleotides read TGTGCCAGCAGTCCGACAGGGATCTACGAGCAGTACTTC. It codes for CASSPTGIYEQYF.

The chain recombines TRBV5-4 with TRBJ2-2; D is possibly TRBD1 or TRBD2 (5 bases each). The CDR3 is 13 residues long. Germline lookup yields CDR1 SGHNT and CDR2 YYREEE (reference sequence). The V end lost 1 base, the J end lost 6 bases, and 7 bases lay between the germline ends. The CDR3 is CASSLRGAGELFF. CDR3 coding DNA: TGTGCCAGCAGCTTGAGAGGGGCCGGGGAGCTGTTTTTT.

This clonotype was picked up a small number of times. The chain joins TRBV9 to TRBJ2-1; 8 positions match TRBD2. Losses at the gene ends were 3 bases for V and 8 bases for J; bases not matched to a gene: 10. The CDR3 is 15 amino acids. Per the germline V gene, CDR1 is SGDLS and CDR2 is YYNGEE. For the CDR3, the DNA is TGTGCCAGCAGCGGCGGACTAGCTCTCGTTGATGAGCAGTTCTTC. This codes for CASSGGLALVDEQFF. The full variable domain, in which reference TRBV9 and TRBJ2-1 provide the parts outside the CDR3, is DSGVTQTPKHLITATGQRVTLRCSPRSGDLSVYWYQQSLDQGLQFLIQYYNGEERAKGNILERFSAQQFPDLHSELNLSSLELGDSALYFCASSGGLALVDEQFFGPGTRLTVL.

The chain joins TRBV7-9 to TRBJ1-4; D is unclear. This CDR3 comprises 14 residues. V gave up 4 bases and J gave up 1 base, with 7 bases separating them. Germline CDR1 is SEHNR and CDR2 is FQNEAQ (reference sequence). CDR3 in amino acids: CASSYAGTNEKLFF. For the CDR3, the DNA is TGTGCCAGCAGCTACGCCGGAACTAATGAAAAACTGTTTTTT.

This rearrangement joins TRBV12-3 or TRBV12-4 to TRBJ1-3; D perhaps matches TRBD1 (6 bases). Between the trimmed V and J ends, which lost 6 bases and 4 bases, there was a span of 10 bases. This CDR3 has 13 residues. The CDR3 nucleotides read TGTGCCAGCAGGGGGACACAAGGAAACACCATATATTTT. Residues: CASRGTQGNTIYF.